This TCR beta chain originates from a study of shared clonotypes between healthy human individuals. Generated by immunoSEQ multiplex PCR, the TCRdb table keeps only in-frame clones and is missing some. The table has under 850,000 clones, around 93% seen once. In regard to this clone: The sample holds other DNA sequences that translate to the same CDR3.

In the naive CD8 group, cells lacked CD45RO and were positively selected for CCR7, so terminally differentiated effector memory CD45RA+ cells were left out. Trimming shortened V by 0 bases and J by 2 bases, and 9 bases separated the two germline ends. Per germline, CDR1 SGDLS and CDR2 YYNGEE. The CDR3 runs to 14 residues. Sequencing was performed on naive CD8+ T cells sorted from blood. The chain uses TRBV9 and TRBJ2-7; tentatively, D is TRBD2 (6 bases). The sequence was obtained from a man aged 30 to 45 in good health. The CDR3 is CASSVGGGTYEQYF. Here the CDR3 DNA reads TGTGCCAGCAGCGTAGGGGGAGGAACCTACGAGCAGTACTTC.